The 14 T cell receptor beta chains below come from one sample, sequenced in a study of blood T cells in healthy people across ages. Alongside a J-beta primer mix, a sample-barcoded 5' primer served in a second PCR lasting about 7 to 12 cycles. One entry per CDR3 protein results from TCRdb running MiXCR on the 5' RACE reads. The repertoire holds about 2 million distinct CDR3 sequences, with roughly 49% as singletons. Sequenced material: blood. Receptors were obtained from a middle-aged woman in good health.

This clonotype appeared a few times. The chain joins TRBV6-5 to TRBJ1-2; TRBD1 matches 9 bases. The junction had 6 bases not matched to a gene; V was cut back by 8 bases and J by 8 bases. Germline-derived CDR1 and CDR2 are MNHEY and SVGAGI. CDR3 length: 12 amino acids. The CDR3 coding sequence is TGTGCCAGCTGTGGACAGGGGCGCGGCTACACCTTC. It translates to CASCGQGRGYTF.

This chain uses TRBV7-9 with TRBJ1-4; D uncertain. CDR3 length: 17 amino acids. Germline V CDR1 and CDR2: SEHNR, FQNEAQ (reference sequence). V dropped 3 bases and J dropped 7 bases, with 21 bases sitting between them. This chain's CDR3 is CASSFGGESPEGEKLFF. The CDR3, as DNA: TGTGCCAGCAGCTTCGGAGGCGAGTCCCCAGAGGGTGAAAAACTGTTTTTT.

This clonotype came up once. The J gene is TRBJ2-5, the V gene TRBV29-1, with D possibly matching TRBD1 (7 bases). TRBJ2-7 matches the DNA end more closely, so the J call is doubtful. The CDR3 length is 13 residues. Germline V gene data show CDR1 as SQVTM and CDR2 as ANQGSEA. CDR3 nucleotides: TGCAGCGTTGACCTATCAGGGGGGTCCGAGCAGTACTTC. Protein: CSVDLSGGSEQYF.

This rearrangement joins TRBV7-2 to TRBJ2-7; D may be TRBD1 or TRBD2 (5 bases each). The V gene lost 4 bases and the J gene lost 1 base, with 17 bases spanning the gap. CDR3 length: 16 residues. Looked up from germline, CDR1 is SGHTA and CDR2 is FQGNSA. The CDR3 bases are TGTGCCAGCAGCTCCCGGGGCTTCCCCACATCCTACGAGCAGTACTTC. Its protein is CASSSRGFPTSYEQYF.

The sample holds a few counts of this clonotype. The chain joins TRBV29-1 to TRBJ2-1; 9 positions match TRBD1. The CDR3 covers 15 residues. Unmatched junction bases numbered 13, after V lost 6 bases and J lost 7 bases. Per germline, CDR1 SQVTM and CDR2 ANQGSEA. The CDR3 loop is CSVWGRDRAGNEQFF. CDR3 nucleotides: TGCAGCGTGTGGGGACGGGACAGGGCGGGGAATGAGCAGTTCTTC.

This clonotype occurred once. V and J are TRBV21-1 and TRBJ2-5. TRBV21-1 is marked as a pseudogene. The CDR3 runs to 15 residues. The CDR3 nucleotides are TGTGCCAGCAGCAAAGAGGAAGAAAACCAAGAGACCCAGTACTTC. This translates into CASSKEEENQETQYF.

This clonotype occurred a few times. This chain connects TRBV6-1 to TRBJ2-7, with 7 bases that match TRBD1. The V and J ends lost 6 bases and 0 bases, in that order; junction bases with no gene match: 14. This CDR3 region has 17 residues. Looked up from germline, CDR1 is MNHNS and CDR2 is SASEGT. The CDR3 region is CASSPTGQANPSYEQYF. The DNA of the CDR3 is TGTGCCAGCAGCCCTACTGGACAGGCCAACCCCTCCTACGAGCAGTACTTC.

The V gene is TRBV28, the J gene TRBJ2-5; 14 bases agree with TRBD2. Germline V gives CDR1 MDHEN, CDR2 SYDVKM. There are 19 residues in the CDR3. The V gene end was trimmed by 4 bases and the J gene end by 2 bases; junction bases not matched to a gene: 12. CDR3 nucleotides: TGTGCCAGCAGTTACCCGGGACTAGCGGGGGAATCGACGCAAGAGACCCAGTACTTC. Translation gives CASSYPGLAGESTQETQYF.

This sequence joins TRBV7-2 and TRBJ2-2; 8 nucleotides match TRBD1. V gave up 5 bases and J gave up 8 bases; unmatched junction bases: 7. CDR3 length: 14 residues. Germline CDR1 SGHTA, CDR2 FQGNSA. DNA of the CDR3: TGTGCCAGCAGCCGTCAGGGGGCGCCGGGGGAGCTGTTTTTT. Its protein is CASSRQGAPGELFF.

This clonotype came up a few times. The rearrangement links TRBV7-8 to TRBJ1-5; D gene ambiguous. The CDR3 length is 14 residues. In germline, CDR1 is SGHVS, CDR2 FQNEAQ. The V and J ends lost 2 bases and 3 bases respectively, with 8 bases between them. CDR3 residues: CASSLLRFNQPQHF. Written as DNA, the CDR3 is TGTGCCAGCAGCTTACTCAGATTCAATCAGCCCCAGCATTTT.

Only a few counts were recorded for this clonotype. The chain links TRBV6-1 to TRBJ1-2; perhaps TRBD1 as D (6 bases). The germline V gene encodes CDR1 MNHNS and CDR2 SASEGT. The germline V and J ends were trimmed by 0 bases and 3 bases, with 11 bases remaining between them. This CDR3 contains 15 residues. Written as DNA, the CDR3 is TGTGCCAGCAGTGAAGCGGGCAGGGGTCACTATGGCTACACCTTC. It is translated as CASSEAGRGHYGYTF.

The V gene is TRBV7-9, the J gene TRBJ2-3; 11 nucleotides align to TRBD1. The CDR3 length is 14 residues. Trimming took 5 bases from V and 6 from J; bases not matched to a gene: 4. Germline V gene sequence: CDR1 SEHNR, CDR2 FQNEAQ (reference sequence). In DNA form, the CDR3 reads TGTGCCAGCAGCATGGGACAGGGGGTCGATACGCAGTATTTT. Its translation is CASSMGQGVDTQYF.

The rearrangement links TRBV20-1 to TRBJ2-4; TRBD1 is a possible D gene (7 bases). V lost 6 bases to trimming and J lost 1 base, with 10 bases between them. The CDR3 loop spans 13 amino acids. Looked up from germline, CDR1 is DFQATT and CDR2 is SNEGSKA (reference sequence). CDR3 sequence reads: CSAAGQAKNIQYF. The CDR3 coding sequence is TGCAGTGCCGCGGGACAGGCCAAAAACATTCAGTACTTC.

This clonotype was observed a few times. The chain joins TRBV6-6 to TRBJ2-7, with TRBD2 matching 14 bases. This CDR3 is built from 17 residues. The V gene's germline CDR1 is MNHNY and CDR2 SVGAGI (reference sequence). Losses at the gene ends were 6 bases for V and 3 bases for J; bases not matched to a gene: 10. In DNA, the CDR3 is TGTGCCAGCAGCGGGACTAGCGGGGGAGAAAGAGTCTACGAGCAGTACTTC. Its protein is CASSGTSGGERVYEQYF.